Below are 21 T cell receptor beta chains sequenced from a single sample in a study of cytomegalovirus exposure and HLA in healthy donors. Both 60 Vbeta primers and 13 Jbeta primers went into the PCR. Using immunoSEQ multiplex PCR, the repertoire was profiled, and TCRdb retains in-frame clones only, with some absent. The sample includes around 190,000 clones, roughly 86% of them seen just once. The material sequenced was PBMCs. The receptors shown here come from a man in his forties or fifties in good health and CMV-seropositive.

This sequence joins TRBV5-4 and TRBJ1-3; D might be TRBD1 (5 bases). The V and J ends lost 4 bases and 0 bases respectively, with 17 bases between them. This CDR3 is 17 amino acids long. Germline CDR1 is SGHNT and CDR2 is YYREEE (reference sequence). CDR3 loop: CASSQEGVYNSGNTIYF. The CDR3, as DNA: TGTGCCAGCAGCCAAGAAGGGGTCTACAACTCTGGAAACACCATATATTTT.

The V call is TRBV5-4, the J call TRBJ2-3; maybe TRBD1 (5 bases). Germline CDR1 SGHNT, CDR2 YYREEE (reference sequence). With 6 bases removed from V and 3 bases from J, the gap between germline ends came to 14 bases. The CDR3 extends over 14 amino acids. CDR3 in amino acids: CASTRARGTDTQYF. As DNA, the CDR3 is TGTGCCAGCACTCGGGCAAGGGGTACAGATACGCAGTATTTT.

The chain has TRBV19 and TRBJ2-3; no firm D call. Germline-derived CDR1 and CDR2 are LNHDA and SQIVND (reference sequence). V was trimmed by 1 base and J by 2 bases, leaving 10 bases between them. The CDR3 consists of 15 residues. The CDR3 region is CASSIGRVSTDTQYF. The CDR3 region has the DNA TGTGCCAGTAGTATAGGACGGGTGTCCACAGATACGCAGTATTTT.

The V gene is TRBV19, the J gene TRBJ1-2, with D maybe TRBD1 (6 bases). Trimming cost V 6 bases and J 8 bases, with 16 bases left between them. CDR3 length: 13 residues. Germline CDR1 is LNHDA and CDR2 is SQIVND (reference sequence). The CDR3 spells CASRRGQPEGYTF. The CDR3 nucleotides read TGTGCCAGTAGACGAGGACAGCCAGAGGGCTACACCTTC.

This clone appeared a few times. The V and J genes are TRBV28 and TRBJ2-6; TRBD2 is a possible D gene (5 bases). Germline CDR1 is MDHEN and CDR2 is SYDVKM. This CDR3 comprises 15 residues. Trimming shortened V by 2 bases and J by 6 bases, and 11 bases separated the two germline ends. The CDR3 DNA reads as TGTGCCAGCAGTTTAGGGAGATTCACGGCCAACGTCCTGACTTTC. Translation: CASSLGRFTANVLTF.

Concerning this clone itself: The same CDR3 can be traced to other DNA sequences in this sample. The chain carries TRBV5-4 and TRBJ2-1; 14 nucleotides align to TRBD2. V lost 4 bases and J lost 5; bases outside the gene matches: 2. Germline assignment: CDR1 SGHNT and CDR2 YYREEE (reference sequence). This CDR3 is 15 amino acids long. The CDR3 DNA reads TGTGCCAGCAGCCGGACTAGCGGGGGGAACAATGAGCAGTTCTTC. Protein: CASSRTSGGNNEQFF. Complete variable domain (other parts from reference TRBV5-4 and TRBJ2-1): ETGVTQSPTHLIKTRGQQVTLRCSSQSGHNTVSWYQQALGQGPQFIFQYYREEENGRGNFPPRFSGLQFPNYSSELNVNALELDDSALYLCASSRTSGGNNEQFFGPGTRLTVL.

This CDR3 is CASSRTGGTGANVLTF. DNA of the CDR3: TGTGCCAGCAGCCGGACAGGGGGCACTGGGGCCAACGTCCTGACTTTC. The chain recombines TRBV13 with TRBJ2-6, with 11 bases that match TRBD1. Losses at the gene ends were 5 bases for V and 2 bases for J; bases not matched to a gene: 2. The germline V gene encodes CDR1 PRHDT and CDR2 FYEKMQ (reference sequence). The CDR3 loop spans 16 amino acids.

The gene calls are TRBV10-2 and TRBJ2-5; 9 bases fit TRBD2. V shed 6 bases and J 5 bases; nucleotides not matched to a gene: 4. The germline gives CDR1 WSHSY, CDR2 SAAADI. This CDR3 spans 13 amino acids. The CDR3 nucleotides read TGCGCCAGCAGGGCGGGAGGGGGGGAGACCCAGTACTTC. Amino acids: CASRAGGGETQYF.

With regard to this clone: This same CDR3 is encoded by further DNA sequences in the sample. V and J are TRBV18 and TRBJ2-7, with TRBD1 identical over 9 bases. CDR1 is KGHSH and CDR2 is LQKENI in the germline V gene. V lost 5 bases to trimming and J lost 4 bases; unmatched junction nucleotides: 3. The CDR3 totals 13 residues. The CDR3 nucleotides are TGTGCCAGCTCATCGGGACAGGGATACGAGCAGTACTTC. This codes for CASSSGQGYEQYF.

The chain carries TRBV2 and TRBJ2-3, with TRBD2 matching 8 bases. The CDR3 has 16 amino acids. The junction had 8 bases not matched to a gene; V was cut back by 6 bases and J by 0 bases. Germline V gene sequence: CDR1 SNHLY, CDR2 FYNNEI. CDR3 DNA: TGTGCCAGCAGCGGGGGGGCCTGGTCCAGCACAGATACGCAGTATTTT. This gives the protein CASSGGAWSSTDTQYF.

Points on this clone: The same CDR3 is also encoded by other DNA sequences in this sample. The chain recombines TRBV10-3 with TRBJ1-2, with TRBD1 identical over 10 bases. This CDR3 has 14 residues. Germline-derived CDR1 and CDR2 are ENHRY and SYGVKD. After removal of 6 bases from V and 5 bases from J, the junction contained 6 bases not matched to a gene. CDR3 bases: TGTGCCATCAGCCGACAGGGGGCAGGTTATGGCTACACCTTC. Its translation: CAISRQGAGYGYTF.

In this sample, this clone turned up once. The rearrangement links TRBV6-1 to TRBJ2-7, with 8 bases matching TRBD1. This CDR3 spans 14 amino acids. CDR1 MNHNS and CDR2 SASEGT come from the germline V gene. V lost 2 bases, J lost 1 base, and 1 base stayed unmatched. The DNA for the CDR3 is TGTGCCAGCAGTGAACGACAGGGGTCCTACGAGCAGTACTTC. Translation: CASSERQGSYEQYF.

The V call is TRBV6-1, the J call TRBJ2-1; D is unclear. Trimming cost V 7 bases and J 6 bases, with 10 bases left between them. This CDR3 has 12 amino acids. Germline V gene sequence: CDR1 MNHNS, CDR2 SASEGT. The CDR3 DNA reads TGTGCCAGCAACCCCAAAGCCAATGAGCAGTTCTTC. It codes for CASNPKANEQFF.

This clone appeared a single time. The chain employs TRBV19 and TRBJ2-4; 7 nucleotides match TRBD1. Looked up from germline, CDR1 is LNHDA and CDR2 is SQIVND (reference sequence). V was pared by 5 bases and J by 1 base, with 14 bases of the junction left unmatched. CDR3 length: 18 amino acids. In nucleotides, the CDR3 is TGTGCCAGTAGTGTCACCGGGACAGCCCTGAGGGCCAAAAACATTCAGTACTTC. Its protein is CASSVTGTALRAKNIQYF.

This sequence joins TRBV7-9 and TRBJ1-1, with 8 bases that match TRBD1. Germline CDR1 reads SEHNR; CDR2 reads FQNEAQ (reference sequence). The ends lost 6 bases at V and 5 bases at J; junction bases unmatched: 8. The CDR3 loop spans 14 amino acids. The CDR3 is CASSDGTGGTEAFF. The CDR3, as DNA: TGTGCCAGCAGTGACGGGACAGGTGGGACTGAAGCTTTCTTT.

The gene calls are TRBV5-4 and TRBJ1-5, with 9 positions matching TRBD1. The CDR3 is 15 residues long. CDR1 SGHNT and CDR2 YYREEE come from the germline V gene (reference sequence). J gave up 4 bases and V 4 bases, and 6 bases lay outside the gene matches. CDR3 sequence: CASSLWGTGNQPQHF. The CDR3 nucleotides are TGTGCCAGCAGCCTCTGGGGGACAGGGAATCAGCCCCAGCATTTT.

This clone was recorded a few times. The germline gene is not matched at one end of the junction; a read error may be the cause. This chain connects TRBV7-9 to TRBJ1-5; D possibly corresponds to TRBD1 (5 bases). CDR3 size: 14 residues. Germline CDR1 is SEHNR and CDR2 is FQNEAQ (reference sequence). In DNA, the CDR3 is TGTGCCAGCAGCTTAGGACCGGGGGTTCAGGCCCAGCATTTT. This codes for CASSLGPGVQAQHF.

The chain recombines TRBV27 with TRBJ2-7, with TRBD2 matching over 7 bases. The V gene end was trimmed by 5 bases and the J gene end by 0 bases; junction bases not matched to a gene: 4. This CDR3 comprises 14 residues. Germline-derived CDR1 and CDR2 are MNHEY and SMNVEV (reference sequence). CDR3 protein: CASSRAGNSYEQYF. The CDR3 nucleotides are TGTGCCAGCAGTCGAGCGGGGAACTCCTACGAGCAGTACTTC.

This rearrangement joins TRBV7-6 to TRBJ2-7, with TRBD2 identical over 11 bases. There are 15 residues in the CDR3. V gave up 6 bases and J gave up 4 bases; unmatched junction bases: 8. Per germline, CDR1 SGHVS and CDR2 FNYEAQ. The CDR3 loop reads CASSQLAGESYEQYF. The CDR3, as DNA: TGTGCCAGCAGTCAACTAGCGGGAGAAAGTTACGAGCAGTACTTC. The full variable domain, with the rest looked up from reference TRBV7-6 and TRBJ2-7, is GAGVSQSPRYKVTKRGQDVALRCDPISGHVSLYWYRQALGQGPEFLTYFNYEAQQDKSGLPNDRFSAERPEGSISTLTIQRTEQRDSAMYRCASSQLAGESYEQYFGPGTRLTVT.

About this clone: One end of the junction does not line up with germline, which may come from a read error. The chain is built from TRBV9 and TRBJ1-2; D might be TRBD1 (6 bases). The CDR3 length is 13 residues. CDR1 is SGDLS, CDR2 YYNGEE, per germline. CDR3 coding DNA: TGTGCCAGCAGCACAGGACAGTCTTCTGGGGCGCGCTTC. Its protein is CASSTGQSSGARF. The complete variable domain, with remaining parts taken from reference TRBV9 and TRBJ1-2, reads DSGVTQTPKHLITATGQRVTLRCSPRSGDLSVYWYQQSLDQGLQFLIQYYNGEERAKGNILERFSAQQFPDLHSELNLSSLELGDSALYFCASSTGQSSGARFGSGTRLTVV.

This chain links TRBV5-1 with TRBJ2-2; D perhaps matches TRBD1 (7 bases). There are 15 residues in the CDR3. V lost 6 bases and J 5 bases, leaving 17 bases between the germline ends. The germline gives CDR1 SGHRS, CDR2 YFSETQ. The CDR3 coding sequence is TGCGCCAGCACCCGTGGAGGGACAGAAACCGGGGAGCTGTTTTTT. Translation gives CASTRGGTETGELFF.